Following are 6 T cell receptor beta chains from one sample sequenced in a study of cytomegalovirus exposure and HLA in healthy donors. PCR employed 60 Vbeta and 13 Jbeta primers. Measured with immunoSEQ multiplex PCR; TCRdb has only the in-frame clones, and not every one. The sample has around 100,000 clones, more than 65% seen once. What was sequenced was PBMCs. The source of these receptors is a woman between 50 and 59 years old in good health and CMV-seropositive.

V and J are TRBV2 and TRBJ1-5; D gene unclear. CDR1 is SNHLY and CDR2 is FYNNEI in the germline V gene. CDR3 size: 14 residues. V was cut by 5 bases and J by 3 bases, with 11 bases left in between. The CDR3 loop reads CASSSPNINQPQHF. The CDR3 DNA follows: TGTGCCAGCAGTTCTCCAAACATCAATCAGCCCCAGCATTTT.

The chain joins TRBV5-1 to TRBJ1-1; 9 positions agree with TRBD1. Unmatched junction bases numbered 6, after V lost 2 bases and J lost 4 bases. The CDR3 runs 15 residues. In germline, CDR1 is SGHRS, CDR2 YFSETQ. CDR3 protein: CASSFVETGGTEAFF. The CDR3 nucleotides are TGCGCCAGCAGCTTCGTTGAGACAGGGGGCACTGAAGCTTTCTTT.

This rearrangement joins TRBV6-1 to TRBJ1-1; 8 bases agree with TRBD1. The CDR3 has 15 amino acids. Germline loops: CDR1 MNHNS, CDR2 SASEGT. V trimming: 0 bases; J trimming: 4 bases; junction bases outside the gene matches: 4. The CDR3 here is CASSEAGRGLTEAFF. CDR3 in DNA: TGTGCCAGCAGTGAAGCGGGCAGGGGGCTCACTGAAGCTTTCTTT.

This clone was seen more than once but under ten times. The V call is TRBV5-1, the J call TRBJ2-1, with TRBD1 matching 11 bases. This CDR3 comprises 15 residues. V lost 1 base, J lost 7 bases, and 4 bases stayed unmatched. Germline assignment: CDR1 SGHRS and CDR2 YFSETQ. CDR3 nucleotide sequence: TGCGCCAGCAGCTTGAGGACAGGGGGCGGAAATGAGCAGTTCTTC. Its translation is CASSLRTGGGNEQFF. The full variable domain, in which reference TRBV5-1 and TRBJ2-1 provide the parts outside the CDR3, is KAGVTQTPRYLIKTRGQQVTLSCSPISGHRSVSWYQQTPGQGLQFLFEYFSETQRNKGNFPGRFSGRQFSNSRSEMNVSTLELGDSALYLCASSLRTGGGNEQFFGPGTRLTVL.

V is TRBV7-8 and J is TRBJ1-1; D is perhaps TRBD1 (5 bases). Trimming cost V 5 bases and J 5 bases, with 18 bases left between them. The CDR3 runs 15 residues. Germline V CDR1 and CDR2: SGHVS, FQNEAQ. The CDR3 is CASSAGQPAGTEAFF. The CDR3 region has the DNA TGTGCCAGCAGCGCGGGGCAGCCTGCGGGTACTGAAGCTTTCTTT.

This chain joins TRBV4-1 and TRBJ1-4; the match to TRBD1 covers 9 bases. The length of the CDR3 is 15 residues. CDR1 is MGHRA, CDR2 YSYEKL, per germline. V shed 1 base and J 10 bases; nucleotides not matched to a gene: 7. In DNA, the CDR3 is TGCGCCAGCAGCCAAGGGGACAGGGAAAGGCGAAAACTGTTTTTT. It encodes CASSQGDRERRKLFF.